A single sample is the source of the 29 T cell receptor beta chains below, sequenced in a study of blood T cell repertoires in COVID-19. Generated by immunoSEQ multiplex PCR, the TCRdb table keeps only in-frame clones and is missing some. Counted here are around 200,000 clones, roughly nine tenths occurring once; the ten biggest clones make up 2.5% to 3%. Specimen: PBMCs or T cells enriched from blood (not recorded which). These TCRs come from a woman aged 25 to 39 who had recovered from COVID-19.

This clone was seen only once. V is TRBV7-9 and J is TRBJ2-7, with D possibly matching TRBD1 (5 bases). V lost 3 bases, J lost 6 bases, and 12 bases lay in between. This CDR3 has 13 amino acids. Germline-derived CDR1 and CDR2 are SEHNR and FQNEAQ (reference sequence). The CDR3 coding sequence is TGTGCCAGCAGCTTCAATTCCAGGGCCGAGCAGTACTTC. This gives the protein CASSFNSRAEQYF.

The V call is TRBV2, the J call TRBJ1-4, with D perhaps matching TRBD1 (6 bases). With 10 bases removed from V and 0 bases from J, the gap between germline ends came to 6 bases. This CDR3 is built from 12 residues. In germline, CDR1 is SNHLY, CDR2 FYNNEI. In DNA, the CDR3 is TGTGCCACAGGGGCAACTAATGAAAAACTGTTTTTT. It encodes CATGATNEKLFF.

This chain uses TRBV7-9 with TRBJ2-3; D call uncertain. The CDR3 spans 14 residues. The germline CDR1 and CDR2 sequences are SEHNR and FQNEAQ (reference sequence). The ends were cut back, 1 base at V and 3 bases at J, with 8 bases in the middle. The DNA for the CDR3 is TGTGCCAGCAGCTTAGTAGTGTCAACAGATACGCAGTATTTT. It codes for CASSLVVSTDTQYF.

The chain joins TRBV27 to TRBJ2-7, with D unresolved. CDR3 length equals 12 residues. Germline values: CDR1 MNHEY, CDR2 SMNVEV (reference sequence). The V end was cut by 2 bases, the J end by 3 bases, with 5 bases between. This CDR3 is CASSLNYYEQYF. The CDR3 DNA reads TGTGCCAGCAGTTTAAATTACTACGAGCAGTACTTC.

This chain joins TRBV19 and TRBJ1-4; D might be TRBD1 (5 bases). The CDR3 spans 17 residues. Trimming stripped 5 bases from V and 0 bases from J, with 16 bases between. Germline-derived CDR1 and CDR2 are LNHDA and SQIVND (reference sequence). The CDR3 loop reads CASSSPGTPATNEKLFF. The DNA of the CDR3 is TGTGCCAGTAGTTCACCCGGGACTCCTGCAACTAATGAAAAACTGTTTTTT. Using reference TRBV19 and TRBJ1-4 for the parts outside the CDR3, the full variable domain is DGGITQSPKYLFRKEGQNVTLSCEQNLNHDAMYWYRQDPGQGLRLIYYSQIVNDFQKGDIAEGYSVSREKKESFPLTVTSAQKNPTAFYLCASSSPGTPATNEKLFFGSGTQLSVL.

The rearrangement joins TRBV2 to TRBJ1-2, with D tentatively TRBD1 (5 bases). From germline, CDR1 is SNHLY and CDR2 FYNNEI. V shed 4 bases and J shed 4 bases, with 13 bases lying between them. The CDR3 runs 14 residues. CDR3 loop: CASSGKGNGYGYTF. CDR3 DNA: TGTGCCAGCAGTGGGAAGGGGAACGGCTATGGCTACACCTTC.

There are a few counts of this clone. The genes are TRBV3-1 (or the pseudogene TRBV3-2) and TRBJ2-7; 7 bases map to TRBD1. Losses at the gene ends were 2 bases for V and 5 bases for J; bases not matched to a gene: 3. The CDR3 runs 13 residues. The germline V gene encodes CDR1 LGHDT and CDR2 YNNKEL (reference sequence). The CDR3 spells CASSQMDRNEQYF. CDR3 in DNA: TGTGCCAGCAGCCAAATGGACAGGAACGAGCAGTACTTC.

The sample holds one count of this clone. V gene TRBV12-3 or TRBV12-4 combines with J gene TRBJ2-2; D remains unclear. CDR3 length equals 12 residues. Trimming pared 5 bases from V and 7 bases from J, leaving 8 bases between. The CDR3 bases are TGTGCCAGCAGTCAGGTAGTCGGGGAGCTGTTTTTT. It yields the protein CASSQVVGELFF.

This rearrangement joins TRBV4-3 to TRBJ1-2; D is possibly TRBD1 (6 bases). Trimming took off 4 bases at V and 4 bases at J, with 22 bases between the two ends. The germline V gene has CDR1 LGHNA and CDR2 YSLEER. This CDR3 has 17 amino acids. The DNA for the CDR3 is TGCGCCAGCAGCCGGCGCGTCACACTCGGACAGCCCTATGGCTACACCTTC. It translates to CASSRRVTLGQPYGYTF.

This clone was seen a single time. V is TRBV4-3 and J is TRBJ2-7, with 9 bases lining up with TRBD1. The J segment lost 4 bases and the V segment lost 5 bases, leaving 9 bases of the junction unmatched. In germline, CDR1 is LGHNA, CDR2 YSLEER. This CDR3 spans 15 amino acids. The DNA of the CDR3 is TGCGCCAGCAGCGTCGACAGGGGGGATTATTACGAGCAGTACTTC. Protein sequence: CASSVDRGDYYEQYF.

The CDR3 region has the DNA TGTGCCAGCAGCTTATTTGGCTCGTACAATGAGCAGTTCTTC. Protein: CASSLFGSYNEQFF. V and J are TRBV11-3 and TRBJ2-1; D not certain. CDR1 SGHNT and CDR2 YENEEA come from the germline V gene. The CDR3 is 14 residues long. Trimming left V 2 bases short and J 4 bases short, with 9 bases between.

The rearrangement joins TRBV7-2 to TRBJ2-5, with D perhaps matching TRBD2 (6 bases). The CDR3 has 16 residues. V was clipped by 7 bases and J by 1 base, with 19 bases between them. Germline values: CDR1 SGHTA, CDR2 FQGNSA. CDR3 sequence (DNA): TGTGCCAGCACCCCACGGGGGAGGACTCGCCAAGAGACCCAGTACTTC. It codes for CASTPRGRTRQETQYF.

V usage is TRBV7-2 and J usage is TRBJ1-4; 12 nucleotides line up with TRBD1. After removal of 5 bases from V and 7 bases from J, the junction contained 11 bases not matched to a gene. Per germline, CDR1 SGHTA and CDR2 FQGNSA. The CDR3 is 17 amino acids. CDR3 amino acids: CASSPGTGGAGGEKLFF. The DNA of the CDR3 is TGTGCCAGCAGCCCCGGGACAGGGGGCGCTGGCGGTGAAAAACTGTTTTTT. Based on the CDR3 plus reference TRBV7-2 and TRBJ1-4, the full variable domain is GAGVSQSPSNKVTEKGKDVELRCDPISGHTALYWYRQSLGQGLEFLIYFQGNSAPDKSGLPSDRFSAERTGGSVSTLTIQRTQQEDSAVYLCASSPGTGGAGGEKLFFGSGTQLSVL.

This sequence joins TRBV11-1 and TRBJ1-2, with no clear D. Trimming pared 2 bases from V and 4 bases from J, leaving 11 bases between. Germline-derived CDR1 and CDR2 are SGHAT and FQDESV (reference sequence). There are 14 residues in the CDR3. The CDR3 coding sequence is TGTGCCAGCAGCTTAAGGGCGGGTACCTATGGCTACACCTTC. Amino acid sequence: CASSLRAGTYGYTF.

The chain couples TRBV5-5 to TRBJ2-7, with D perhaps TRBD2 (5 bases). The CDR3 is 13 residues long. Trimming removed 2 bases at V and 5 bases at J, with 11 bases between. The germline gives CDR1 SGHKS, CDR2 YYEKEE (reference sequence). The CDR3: CASSFGVGNEQYF. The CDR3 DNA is TGTGCCAGCAGCTTCGGGGTCGGAAACGAGCAGTACTTC.

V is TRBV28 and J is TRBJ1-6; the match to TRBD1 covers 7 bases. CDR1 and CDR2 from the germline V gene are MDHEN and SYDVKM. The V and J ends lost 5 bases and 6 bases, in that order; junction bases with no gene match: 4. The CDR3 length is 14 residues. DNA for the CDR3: TGTGCCAGCAGTCGGGACAGCTTTAATTCACCCCTCCACTTT. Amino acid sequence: CASSRDSFNSPLHF.

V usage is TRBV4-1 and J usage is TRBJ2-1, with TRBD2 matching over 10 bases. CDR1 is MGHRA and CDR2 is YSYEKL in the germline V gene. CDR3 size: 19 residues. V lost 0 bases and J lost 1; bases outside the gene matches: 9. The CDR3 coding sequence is TGCGCCAGCAGCCAAGAAACCAGCGGGGGGGCCGGGTCCTACAATGAGCAGTTCTTC. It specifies CASSQETSGGAGSYNEQFF.

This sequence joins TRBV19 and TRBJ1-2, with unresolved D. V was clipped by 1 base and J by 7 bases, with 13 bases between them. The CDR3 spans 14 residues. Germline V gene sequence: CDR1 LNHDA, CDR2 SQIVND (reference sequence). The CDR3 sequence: CASSIANSEPGYTF. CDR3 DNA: TGTGCCAGTAGTATAGCCAACTCCGAACCTGGCTACACCTTC.

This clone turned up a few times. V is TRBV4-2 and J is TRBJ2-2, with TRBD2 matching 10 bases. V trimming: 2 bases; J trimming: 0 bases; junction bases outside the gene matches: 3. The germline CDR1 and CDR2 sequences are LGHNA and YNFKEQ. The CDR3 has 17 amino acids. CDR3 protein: CASSQPLAGANTGELFF. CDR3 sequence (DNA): TGTGCCAGCAGCCAACCTCTAGCGGGGGCGAACACCGGGGAGCTGTTTTTT.

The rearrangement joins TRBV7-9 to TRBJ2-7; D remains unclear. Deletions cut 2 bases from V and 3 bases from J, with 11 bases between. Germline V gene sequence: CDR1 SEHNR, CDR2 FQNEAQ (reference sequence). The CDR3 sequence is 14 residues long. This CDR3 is CASSLKQNFYEQYF. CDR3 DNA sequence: TGTGCCAGCAGCTTAAAACAGAATTTCTACGAGCAGTACTTC. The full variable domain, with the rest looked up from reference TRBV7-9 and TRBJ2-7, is DTGVSQNPRHKITKRGQNVTFRCDPISEHNRLYWYRQTLGQGPEFLTYFQNEAQLEKSRLLSDRFSAERPKGSFSTLEIQRTEQGDSAMYLCASSLKQNFYEQYFGPGTRLTVT.

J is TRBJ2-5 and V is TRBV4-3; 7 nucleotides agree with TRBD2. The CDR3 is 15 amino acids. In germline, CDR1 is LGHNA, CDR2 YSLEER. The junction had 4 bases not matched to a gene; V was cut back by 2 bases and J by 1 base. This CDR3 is CASSQTAGRQETQYF. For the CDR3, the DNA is TGCGCCAGCAGCCAAACAGCGGGGCGCCAAGAGACCCAGTACTTC.

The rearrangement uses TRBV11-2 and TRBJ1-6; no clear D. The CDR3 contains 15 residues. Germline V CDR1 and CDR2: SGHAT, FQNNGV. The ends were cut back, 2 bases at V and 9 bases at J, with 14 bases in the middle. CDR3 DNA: TGTGCCAGCAGCTTAAACAGCCGAACCACTTCACCCCTCCACTTT. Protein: CASSLNSRTTSPLHF. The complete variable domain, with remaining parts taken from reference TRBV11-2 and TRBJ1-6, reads EAGVAQSPRYKIIEKRQSVAFWCNPISGHATLYWYQQILGQGPKLLIQFQNNGVVDDSQLPKDRFSAERLKGVDSTLKIQPAKLEDSAVYLCASSLNSRTTSPLHFGNGTRLTVT.

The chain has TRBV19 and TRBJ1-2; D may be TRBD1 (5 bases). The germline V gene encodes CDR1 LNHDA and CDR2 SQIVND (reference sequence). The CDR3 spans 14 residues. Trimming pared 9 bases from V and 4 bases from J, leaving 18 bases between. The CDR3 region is CASSNLTVTYGYTF. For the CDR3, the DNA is TGTGCCAGCTCAAACTTGACAGTTACCTATGGCTACACCTTC.

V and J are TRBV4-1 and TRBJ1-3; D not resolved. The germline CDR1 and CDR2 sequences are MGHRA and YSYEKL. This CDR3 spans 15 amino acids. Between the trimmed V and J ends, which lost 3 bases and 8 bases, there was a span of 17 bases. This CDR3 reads CASSQPGSGWDTIYF. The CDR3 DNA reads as TGCGCCAGCAGCCAGCCTGGGAGCGGGTGGGACACCATATATTTT.

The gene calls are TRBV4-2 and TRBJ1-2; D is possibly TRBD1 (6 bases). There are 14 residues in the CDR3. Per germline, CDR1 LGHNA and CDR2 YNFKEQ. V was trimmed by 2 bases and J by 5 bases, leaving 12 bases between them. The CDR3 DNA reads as TGTGCCAGCAGCCAACAGACAGGACCTTATGGCTACACCTTC. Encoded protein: CASSQQTGPYGYTF.

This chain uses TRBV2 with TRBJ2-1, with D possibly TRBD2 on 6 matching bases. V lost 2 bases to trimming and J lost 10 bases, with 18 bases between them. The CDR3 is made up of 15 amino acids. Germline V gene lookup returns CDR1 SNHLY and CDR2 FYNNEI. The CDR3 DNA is TGTGCCAGCAGTGAATCCCGGGGGTATTCTGGGGAGCAGTTCTTC. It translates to CASSESRGYSGEQFF. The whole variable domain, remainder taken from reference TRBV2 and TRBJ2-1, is EPEVTQTPSHQVTQMGQEVILRCVPISNHLYFYWYRQILGQKVEFLVSFYNNEISEKSEIFDDQFSVERPDGSNFTLKIRSTKLEDSAMYFCASSESRGYSGEQFFGPGTRLTVL.

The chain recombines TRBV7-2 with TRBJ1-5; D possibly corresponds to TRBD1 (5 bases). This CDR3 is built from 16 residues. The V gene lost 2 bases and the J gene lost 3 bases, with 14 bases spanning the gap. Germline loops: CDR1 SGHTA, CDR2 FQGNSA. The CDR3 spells CASSLKGQVPNQPQHF. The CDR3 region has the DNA TGTGCCAGCAGCTTAAAGGGGCAGGTCCCCAATCAGCCCCAGCATTTT.

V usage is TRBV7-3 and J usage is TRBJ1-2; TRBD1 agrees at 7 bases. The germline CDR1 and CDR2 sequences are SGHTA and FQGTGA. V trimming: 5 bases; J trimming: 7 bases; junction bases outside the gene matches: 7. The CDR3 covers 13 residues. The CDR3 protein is CASSPEGARGYTF. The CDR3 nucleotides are TGTGCCAGCAGCCCCGAGGGGGCGCGTGGCTACACCTTC.

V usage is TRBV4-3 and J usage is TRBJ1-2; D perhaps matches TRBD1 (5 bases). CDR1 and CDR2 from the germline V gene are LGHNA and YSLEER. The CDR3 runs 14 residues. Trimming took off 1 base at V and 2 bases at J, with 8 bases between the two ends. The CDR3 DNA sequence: TGCGCCAGCAGCCAAGGAAAGGGGAACTATGGCTACACCTTC. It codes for CASSQGKGNYGYTF.